Shown below are 14 T cell receptor beta chains from a single sample sequenced in a study of blood T cell repertoires in COVID-19. Only in-frame clones appear in the TCRdb table, and some are missing; sequencing was by immunoSEQ multiplex PCR. The data hold under 300,000 clones, with about nine tenths observed a single time. The sample comprised peripheral blood. The receptors were gathered from a man over 45 with acute or convalescent COVID-19.

The V and J genes are TRBV3-1 (or the pseudogene TRBV3-2) and TRBJ1-6; D ambiguous. In germline, CDR1 is LGHDT, CDR2 YNNKEL (reference sequence). This CDR3 is 12 amino acids long. Trimming shortened V by 3 bases and J by 9 bases, and 6 bases separated the two germline ends. CDR3 protein: CASSQAGSPLHF. CDR3 nucleotide sequence: TGTGCCAGCAGCCAGGCGGGTTCACCCCTCCACTTT.

This clone was recorded only once. The chain links TRBV7-8 to TRBJ2-1, with 8 bases matching TRBD2. The CDR3 has 13 residues. J was trimmed by 10 bases and V by 4 bases; bases with no gene match: 6. Germline V gene sequence: CDR1 SGHVS, CDR2 FQNEAQ. This CDR3 is CASSSVRGAEQFF. CDR3 coding DNA: TGTGCCAGCAGCTCTGTGCGGGGGGCCGAGCAGTTCTTC.

V usage is TRBV18 and J usage is TRBJ2-7; 8 bases line up with TRBD1. The V gene's germline CDR1 is KGHSH and CDR2 LQKENI. With 5 bases clipped from V and 6 bases from J, the junction kept 9 bases outside the gene matches. The length of the CDR3 is 14 residues. The CDR3 region is CASSIGQGSSEQYF. The CDR3 coding sequence is TGTGCCAGCTCAATCGGACAGGGAAGTAGCGAGCAGTACTTC.

Only one count was recorded for this clone. CDR3 sequence: CASSRTRTTNEKLFF. The CDR3 DNA reads TGTGCCAGCTCAAGAACGAGAACTACTAATGAAAAACTGTTTTTT. J is TRBJ1-4 and V is TRBV18; D is ambiguous. This CDR3 has 15 residues. V lost 5 bases to trimming and J lost 2 bases, with 12 bases between them. The V gene's germline CDR1 is KGHSH and CDR2 LQKENI.

Turning to this clone: The sample has other DNA sequences that encode this CDR3 too. The chain has TRBV2 and TRBJ2-7; D is unclear. The CDR3 is made up of 11 amino acids. Germline CDR1 is SNHLY and CDR2 is FYNNEI. V was clipped by 2 bases and J by 3 bases, with 2 bases between them. CDR3 loop: CASSEYYEQYF. The CDR3, as DNA: TGTGCCAGCAGTGAATACTACGAGCAGTACTTC.

The J gene is TRBJ2-4, the V gene TRBV5-3; maybe TRBD2 (5 bases). TRBV5-3 belongs to the ORF category, with a function that is uncertain. This CDR3 has 12 amino acids. V shed 0 bases and J shed 9 bases, with 7 bases lying between them. The CDR3 nucleotides are TGTGCCAGAAGCTTGGTTGGAGGCATTCAGTACTTC. Translated: CARSLVGGIQYF.

The chain recombines TRBV6-6 with TRBJ2-2, with 12 bases fitting TRBD1. The CDR3 loop spans 14 amino acids. V lost 7 bases to trimming and J lost 7 bases; unmatched junction nucleotides: 4. In germline, CDR1 is MNHNY, CDR2 SVGAGI (reference sequence). Written as DNA, the CDR3 is TGTGCCAGCATTAGGGACAGGGGGCTCGGGGAGCTGTTTTTT. Protein: CASIRDRGLGELFF.

A note on this clone: In the same sample, other DNA sequences code for this CDR3. This sequence joins TRBV27 and TRBJ1-2; D not certain. Deletions cut 0 bases from V and 7 bases from J, with 12 bases between. Germline V CDR1 and CDR2: MNHEY, SMNVEV (reference sequence). This CDR3 contains 14 residues. The CDR3: CASSLSLGVGGYTF. The CDR3 nucleotides read TGTGCCAGCAGTTTATCTTTGGGCGTAGGTGGCTACACCTTC.

This clone occurred once. The V gene is TRBV27, the J gene TRBJ2-2; 12 bases match TRBD2. V shed 5 bases and J 1 base; nucleotides not matched to a gene: 5. Germline CDR1 and CDR2: MNHEY and SMNVEV (reference sequence). The CDR3 totals 17 residues. CDR3 residues: CASSVTSGGMNTGELFF. The CDR3 DNA is TGTGCCAGCAGTGTAACTAGCGGGGGGATGAACACCGGGGAGCTGTTTTTT.

The chain couples TRBV7-2 to TRBJ1-1; weak D call: TRBD1 (5 bases). This CDR3 region has 16 residues. Germline V CDR1 and CDR2: SGHTA, FQGNSA. V lost 5 bases to trimming and J lost 1 base, with 17 bases between them. The CDR3 protein is CASSPLDRRTNTEAFF. CDR3 bases: TGTGCCAGCAGCCCCCTCGACAGACGCACGAACACTGAAGCTTTCTTT.

The chain has TRBV5-1 and TRBJ2-5, with no clear D. The CDR3 has 14 residues. Trimming shortened V by 4 bases and J by 4 bases, and 14 bases separated the two germline ends. Per the germline V gene, CDR1 is SGHRS and CDR2 is YFSETQ. CDR3 sequence (DNA): TGCGCCAGCAGCCAGATGGTTGCTGGAGAGACCCAGTACTTC. The encoded protein is CASSQMVAGETQYF.

CDR3 DNA sequence: TGTGCCAGCAGCTCGGCCAAACACGGGACACCGAACACTGAAGCTTTCTTT. Protein product: CASSSAKHGTPNTEAFF. This chain joins TRBV9 and TRBJ1-1, with TRBD1 as a possible D gene (6 bases). The germline V gene has CDR1 SGDLS and CDR2 YYNGEE. The CDR3 is 17 amino acids. Trimming cost V 4 bases and J 1 base, with 20 bases left between them.

The chain has TRBV7-3 and TRBJ2-1; 15 nucleotides agree with TRBD2. The CDR3 is made up of 16 amino acids. Germline CDR1 is SGHTA and CDR2 is FQGTGA. The ends lost 5 bases at V and 7 bases at J; junction bases unmatched: 6. The CDR3 nucleotides read TGTGCCAGCAGCAAAGGGACTAGCGGGGGGAGTAATGAGCAGTTCTTC. This codes for CASSKGTSGGSNEQFF.

The CDR3 region is CASSRLDRVSTNEKLFF. CDR3 in DNA: TGCGCCAGCAGCCGACTCGACAGGGTTTCAACTAATGAAAAACTGTTTTTT. V and J are TRBV5-1 and TRBJ1-4; TRBD1 matches 7 bases. Germline V gives CDR1 SGHRS, CDR2 YFSETQ. V shed 4 bases, J shed 0 bases, and the junction held 9 bases outside the gene matches. There are 17 residues in the CDR3. The full variable domain, completed using reference TRBV5-1 and TRBJ1-4, is KAGVTQTPRYLIKTRGQQVTLSCSPISGHRSVSWYQQTPGQGLQFLFEYFSETQRNKGNFPGRFSGRQFSNSRSEMNVSTLELGDSALYLCASSRLDRVSTNEKLFFGSGTQLSVL.